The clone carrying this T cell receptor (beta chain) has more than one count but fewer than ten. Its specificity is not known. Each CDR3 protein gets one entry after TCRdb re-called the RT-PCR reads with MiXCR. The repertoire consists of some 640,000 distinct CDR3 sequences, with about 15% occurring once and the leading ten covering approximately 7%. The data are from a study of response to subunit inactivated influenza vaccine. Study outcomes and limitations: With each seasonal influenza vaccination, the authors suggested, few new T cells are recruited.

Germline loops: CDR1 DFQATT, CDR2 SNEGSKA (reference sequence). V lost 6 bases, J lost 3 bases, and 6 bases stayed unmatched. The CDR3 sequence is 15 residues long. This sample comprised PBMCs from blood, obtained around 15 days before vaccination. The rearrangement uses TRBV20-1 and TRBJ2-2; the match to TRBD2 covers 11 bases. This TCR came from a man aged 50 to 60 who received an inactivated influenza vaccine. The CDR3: CSAKLAGDYTGELFF. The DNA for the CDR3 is TGCAGTGCAAAACTAGCGGGAGACTACACCGGGGAGCTGTTTTTT.